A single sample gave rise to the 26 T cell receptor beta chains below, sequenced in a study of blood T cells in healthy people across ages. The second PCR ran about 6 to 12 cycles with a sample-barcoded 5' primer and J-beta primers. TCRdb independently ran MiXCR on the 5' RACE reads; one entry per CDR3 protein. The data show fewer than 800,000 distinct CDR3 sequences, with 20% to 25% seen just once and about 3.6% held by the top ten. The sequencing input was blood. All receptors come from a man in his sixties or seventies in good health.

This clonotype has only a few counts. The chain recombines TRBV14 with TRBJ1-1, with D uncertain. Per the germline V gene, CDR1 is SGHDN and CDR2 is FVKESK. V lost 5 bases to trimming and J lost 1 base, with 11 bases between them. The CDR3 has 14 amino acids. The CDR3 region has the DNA TGTGCCAGCAGCTTCCGGGCCACGAACACTGAAGCTTTCTTT. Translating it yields CASSFRATNTEAFF.

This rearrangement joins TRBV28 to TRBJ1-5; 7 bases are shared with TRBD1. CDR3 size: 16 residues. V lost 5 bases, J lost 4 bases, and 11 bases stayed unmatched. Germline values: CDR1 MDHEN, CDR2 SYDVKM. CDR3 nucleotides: TGTGCCAGCAGTATACGGACCGGGACAGTTAATCAGCCCCAGCATTTT. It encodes CASSIRTGTVNQPQHF.

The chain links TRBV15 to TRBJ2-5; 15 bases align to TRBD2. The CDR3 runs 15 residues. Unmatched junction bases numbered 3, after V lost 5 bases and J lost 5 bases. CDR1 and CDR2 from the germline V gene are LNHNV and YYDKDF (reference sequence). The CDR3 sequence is CATSLGLAGGETQYF. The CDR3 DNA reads TGTGCCACCAGCTTGGGACTAGCGGGGGGTGAGACCCAGTACTTC.

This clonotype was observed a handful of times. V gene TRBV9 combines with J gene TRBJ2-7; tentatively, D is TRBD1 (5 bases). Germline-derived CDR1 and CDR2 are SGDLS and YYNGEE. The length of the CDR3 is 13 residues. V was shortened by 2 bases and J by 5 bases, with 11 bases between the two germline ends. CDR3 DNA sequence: TGTGCCAGCAGCGTGCAGGGATGGGACGAGCAGTACTTC. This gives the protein CASSVQGWDEQYF.

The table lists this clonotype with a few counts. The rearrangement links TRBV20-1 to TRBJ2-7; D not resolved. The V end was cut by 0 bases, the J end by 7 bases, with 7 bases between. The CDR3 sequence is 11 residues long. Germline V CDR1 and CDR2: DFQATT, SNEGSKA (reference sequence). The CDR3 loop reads CSAREAEEQYF. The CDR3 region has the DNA TGCAGTGCTAGAGAGGCCGAGGAGCAGTACTTC.

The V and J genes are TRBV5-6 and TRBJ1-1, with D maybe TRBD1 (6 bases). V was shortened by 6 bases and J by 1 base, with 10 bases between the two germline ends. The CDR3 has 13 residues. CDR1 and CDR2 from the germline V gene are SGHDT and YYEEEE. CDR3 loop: CASTWGQNTEAFF. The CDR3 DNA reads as TGTGCCAGCACCTGGGGACAGAACACTGAAGCTTTCTTT.

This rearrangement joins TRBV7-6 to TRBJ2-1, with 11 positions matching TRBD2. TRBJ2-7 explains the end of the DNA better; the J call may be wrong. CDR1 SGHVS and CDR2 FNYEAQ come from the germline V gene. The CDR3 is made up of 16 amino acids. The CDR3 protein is CASSFVRRLAGREQYF. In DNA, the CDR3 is TGTGCCAGCAGCTTCGTCCGTAGACTAGCGGGACGGGAGCAGTACTTC.

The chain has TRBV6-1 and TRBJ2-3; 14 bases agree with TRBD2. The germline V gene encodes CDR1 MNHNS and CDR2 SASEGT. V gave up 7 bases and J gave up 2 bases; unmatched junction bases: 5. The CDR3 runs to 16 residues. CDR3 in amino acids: CASTGTSGRTTDTQYF. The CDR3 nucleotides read TGTGCCAGCACTGGGACTAGCGGGAGAACCACAGATACGCAGTATTTT.

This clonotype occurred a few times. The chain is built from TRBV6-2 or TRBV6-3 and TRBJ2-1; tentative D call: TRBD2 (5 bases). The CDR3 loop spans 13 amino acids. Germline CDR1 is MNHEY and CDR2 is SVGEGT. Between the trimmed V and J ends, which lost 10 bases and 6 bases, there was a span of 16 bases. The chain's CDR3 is CATKVSGSNEQFF. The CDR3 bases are TGTGCCACCAAAGTGAGCGGCTCCAATGAGCAGTTCTTC.

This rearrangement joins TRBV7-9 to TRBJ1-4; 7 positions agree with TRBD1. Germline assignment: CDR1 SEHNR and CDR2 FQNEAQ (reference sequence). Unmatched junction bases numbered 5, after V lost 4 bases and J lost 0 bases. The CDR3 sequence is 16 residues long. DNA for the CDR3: TGTGCCAGCAGCTCGGGACAGTTTGCAACTAATGAAAAACTGTTTTTT. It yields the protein CASSSGQFATNEKLFF. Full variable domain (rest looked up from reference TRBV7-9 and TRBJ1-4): DTGVSQNPRHKITKRGQNVTFRCDPISEHNRLYWYRQTLGQGPEFLTYFQNEAQLEKSRLLSDRFSAERPKGSFSTLEIQRTEQGDSAMYLCASSSGQFATNEKLFFGSGTQLSVL.

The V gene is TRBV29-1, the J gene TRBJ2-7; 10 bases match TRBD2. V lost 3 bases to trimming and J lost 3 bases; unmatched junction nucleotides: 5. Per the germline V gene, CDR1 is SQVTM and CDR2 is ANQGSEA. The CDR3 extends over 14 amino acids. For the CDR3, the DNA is TGCAGCGTTGAGGGGGTAGCGGGAGGCTACGAGCAGTACTTC. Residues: CSVEGVAGGYEQYF.

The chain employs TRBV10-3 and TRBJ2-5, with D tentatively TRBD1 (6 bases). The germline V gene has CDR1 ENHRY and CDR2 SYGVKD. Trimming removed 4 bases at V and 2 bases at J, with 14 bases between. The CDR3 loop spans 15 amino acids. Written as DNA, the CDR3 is TGTGCCATCAGTGGAAGTACAGGGCTGCAAGAGACCCAGTACTTC. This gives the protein CAISGSTGLQETQYF.

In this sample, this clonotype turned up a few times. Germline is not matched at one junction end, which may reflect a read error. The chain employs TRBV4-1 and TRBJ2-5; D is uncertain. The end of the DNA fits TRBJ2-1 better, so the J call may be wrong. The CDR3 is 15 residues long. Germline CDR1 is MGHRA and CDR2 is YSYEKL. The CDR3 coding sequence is TGCGCCAGCAGGCAAGTAGTCACAAACAACAATGAGCAGTTCTTC. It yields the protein CASRQVVTNNNEQFF.

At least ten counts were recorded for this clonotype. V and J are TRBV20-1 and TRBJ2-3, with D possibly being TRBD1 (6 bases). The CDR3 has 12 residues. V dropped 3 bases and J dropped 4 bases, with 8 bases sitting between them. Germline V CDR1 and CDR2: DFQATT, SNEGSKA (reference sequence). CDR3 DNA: TGCAGTGCTAGTCAGGGGTCAGATACGCAGTATTTT. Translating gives CSASQGSDTQYF.

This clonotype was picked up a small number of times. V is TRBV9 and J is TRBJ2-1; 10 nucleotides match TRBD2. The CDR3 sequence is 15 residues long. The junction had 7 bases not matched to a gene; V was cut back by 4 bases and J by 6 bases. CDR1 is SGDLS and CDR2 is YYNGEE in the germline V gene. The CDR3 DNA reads TGTGCCAGCAGCAACGGACTAGCGGCCGCCAATGAGCAGTTCTTC. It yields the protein CASSNGLAAANEQFF.

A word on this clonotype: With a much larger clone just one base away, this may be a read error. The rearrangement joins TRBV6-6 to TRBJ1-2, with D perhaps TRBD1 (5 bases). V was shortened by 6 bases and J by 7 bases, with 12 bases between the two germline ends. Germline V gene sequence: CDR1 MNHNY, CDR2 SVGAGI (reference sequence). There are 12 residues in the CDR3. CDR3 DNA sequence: TGTGCCAGCAGGGACCAGGGCTGTGGCTACACCTTC. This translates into CASRDQGCGYTF.

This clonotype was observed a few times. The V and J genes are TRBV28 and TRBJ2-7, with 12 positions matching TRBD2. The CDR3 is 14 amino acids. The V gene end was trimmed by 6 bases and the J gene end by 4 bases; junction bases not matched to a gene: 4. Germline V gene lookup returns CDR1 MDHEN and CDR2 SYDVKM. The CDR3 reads CASRKLAGGYEQYF. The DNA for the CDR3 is TGTGCCAGCAGAAAACTAGCGGGAGGATACGAGCAGTACTTC.

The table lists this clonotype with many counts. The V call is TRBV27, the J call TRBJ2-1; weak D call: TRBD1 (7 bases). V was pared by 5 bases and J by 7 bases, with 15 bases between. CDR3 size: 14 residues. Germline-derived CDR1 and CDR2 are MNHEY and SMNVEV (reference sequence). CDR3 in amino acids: CASSAWDSGNEQFF. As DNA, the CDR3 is TGTGCCAGCAGTGCGTGGGACAGCGGGAATGAGCAGTTCTTC.

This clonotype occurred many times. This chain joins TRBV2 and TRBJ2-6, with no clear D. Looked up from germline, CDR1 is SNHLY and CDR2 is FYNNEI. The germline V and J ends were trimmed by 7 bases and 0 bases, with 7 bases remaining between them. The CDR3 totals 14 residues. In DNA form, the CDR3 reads TGTGCCAGCAACCCCTACTCTGGGGCCAACGTCCTGACTTTC. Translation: CASNPYSGANVLTF.

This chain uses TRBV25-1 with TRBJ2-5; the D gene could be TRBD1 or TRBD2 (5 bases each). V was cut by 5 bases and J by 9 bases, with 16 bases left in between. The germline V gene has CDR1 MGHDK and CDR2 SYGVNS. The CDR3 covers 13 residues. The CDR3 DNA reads TGTGCCAGCAGTTTCGGGACGGATGGACCCCAGTACTTC. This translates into CASSFGTDGPQYF.

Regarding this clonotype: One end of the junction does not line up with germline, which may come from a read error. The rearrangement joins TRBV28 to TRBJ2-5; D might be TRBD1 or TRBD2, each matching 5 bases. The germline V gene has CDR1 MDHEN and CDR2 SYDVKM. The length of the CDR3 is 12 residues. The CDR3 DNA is TGTGCCAGCAGTTCAACTAGACAGTCCTGTGCCTTC. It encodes CASSSTRQSCAF.

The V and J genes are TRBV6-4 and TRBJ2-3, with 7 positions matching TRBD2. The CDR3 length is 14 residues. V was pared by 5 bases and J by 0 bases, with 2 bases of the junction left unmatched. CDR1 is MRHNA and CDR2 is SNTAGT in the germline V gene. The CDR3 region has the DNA TGTGCCAGCAGTAGGGACTACAGCACAGATACGCAGTATTTT. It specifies CASSRDYSTDTQYF.

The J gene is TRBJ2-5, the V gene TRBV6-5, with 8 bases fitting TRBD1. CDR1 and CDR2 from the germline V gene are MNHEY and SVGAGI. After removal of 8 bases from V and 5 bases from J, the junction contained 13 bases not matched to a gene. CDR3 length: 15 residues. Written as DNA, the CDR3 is TGTGCCAGCGGGGGGACAGGTGTTCTGTTGGAGACCCAGTACTTC. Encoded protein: CASGGTGVLLETQYF.

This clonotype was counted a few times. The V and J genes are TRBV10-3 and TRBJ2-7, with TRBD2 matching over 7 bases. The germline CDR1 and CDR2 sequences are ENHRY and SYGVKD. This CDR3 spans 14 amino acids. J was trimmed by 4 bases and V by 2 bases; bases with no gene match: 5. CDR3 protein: CAISEPSGRYEQYF. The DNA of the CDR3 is TGTGCCATCAGTGAGCCCTCCGGGAGGTACGAGCAGTACTTC.

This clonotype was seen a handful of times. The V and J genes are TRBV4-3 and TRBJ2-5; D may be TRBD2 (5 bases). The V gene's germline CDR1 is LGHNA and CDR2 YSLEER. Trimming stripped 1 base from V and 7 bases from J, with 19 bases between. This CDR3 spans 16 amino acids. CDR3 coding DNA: TGCGCCAGCAGCCAAGTGTCCGGGCCGGGATTGGGGACCCAGTACTTC. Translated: CASSQVSGPGLGTQYF.

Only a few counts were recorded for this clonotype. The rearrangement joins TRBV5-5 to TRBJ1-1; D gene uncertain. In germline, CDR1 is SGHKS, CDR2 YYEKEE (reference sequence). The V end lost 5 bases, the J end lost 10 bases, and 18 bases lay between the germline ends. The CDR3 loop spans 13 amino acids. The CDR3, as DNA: TGTGCCAGCAGTTGGGAACACGGTGGCGGAGCTTTCTTT. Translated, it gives CASSWEHGGGAFF.